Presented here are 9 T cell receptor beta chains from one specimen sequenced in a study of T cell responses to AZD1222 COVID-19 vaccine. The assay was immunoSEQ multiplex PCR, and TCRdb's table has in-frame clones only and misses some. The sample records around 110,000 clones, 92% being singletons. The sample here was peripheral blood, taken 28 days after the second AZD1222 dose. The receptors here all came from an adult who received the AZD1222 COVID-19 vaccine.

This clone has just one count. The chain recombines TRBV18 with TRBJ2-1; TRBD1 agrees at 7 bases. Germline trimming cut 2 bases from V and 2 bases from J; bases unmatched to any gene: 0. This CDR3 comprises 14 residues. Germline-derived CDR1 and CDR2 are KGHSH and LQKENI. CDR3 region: CASSPGTAYNEQFF. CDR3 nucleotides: TGTGCCAGCTCACCAGGGACAGCCTACAATGAGCAGTTCTTC.

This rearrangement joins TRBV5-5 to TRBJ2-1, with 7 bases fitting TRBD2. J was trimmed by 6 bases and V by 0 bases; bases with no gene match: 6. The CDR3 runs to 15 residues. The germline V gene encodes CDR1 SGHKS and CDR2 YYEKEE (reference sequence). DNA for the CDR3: TGTGCCAGCAGCTTGGTGGCGGGAGCGTTCAATGAGCAGTTCTTC. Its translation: CASSLVAGAFNEQFF.

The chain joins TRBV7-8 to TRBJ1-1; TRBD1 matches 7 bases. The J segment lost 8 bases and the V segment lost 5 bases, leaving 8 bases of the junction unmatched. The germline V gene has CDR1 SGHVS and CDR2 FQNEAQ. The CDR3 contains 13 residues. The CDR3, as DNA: TGTGCCAGCAGCCTAGGCCCGGGACAGGAAGCTTTCTTT. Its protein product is CASSLGPGQEAFF.

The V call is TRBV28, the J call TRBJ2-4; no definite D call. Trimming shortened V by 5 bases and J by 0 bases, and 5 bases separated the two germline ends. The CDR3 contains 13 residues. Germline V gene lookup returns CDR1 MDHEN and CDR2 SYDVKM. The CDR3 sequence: CASSGLAKNIQYF. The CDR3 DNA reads TGTGCCAGCAGTGGGTTAGCCAAAAACATTCAGTACTTC.

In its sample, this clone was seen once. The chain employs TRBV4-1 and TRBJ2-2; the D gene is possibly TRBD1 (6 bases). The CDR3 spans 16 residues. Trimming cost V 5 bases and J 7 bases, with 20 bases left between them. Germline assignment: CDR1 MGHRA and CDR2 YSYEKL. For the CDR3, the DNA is TGCGCCAGCAGCTCTCGAACAGGGAGAACATACGGGGAGCTGTTTTTT. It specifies CASSSRTGRTYGELFF.

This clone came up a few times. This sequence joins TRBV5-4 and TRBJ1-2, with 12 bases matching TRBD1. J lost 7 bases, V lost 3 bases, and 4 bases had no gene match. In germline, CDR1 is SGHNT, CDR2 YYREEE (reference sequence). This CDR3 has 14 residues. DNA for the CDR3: TGTGCCAGCAGCTCGGGACAGGGGGCGACTGGCTACACCTTC. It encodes CASSSGQGATGYTF. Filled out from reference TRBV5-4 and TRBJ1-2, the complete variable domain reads ETGVTQSPTHLIKTRGQQVTLRCSSQSGHNTVSWYQQALGQGPQFIFQYYREEENGRGNFPPRFSGLQFPNYSSELNVNALELDDSALYLCASSSGQGATGYTFGSGTRLTVV.

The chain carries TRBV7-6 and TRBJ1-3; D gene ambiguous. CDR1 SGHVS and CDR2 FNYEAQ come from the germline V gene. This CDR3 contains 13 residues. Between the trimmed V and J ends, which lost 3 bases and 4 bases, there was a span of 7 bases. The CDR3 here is CASSFGEGNTIYF. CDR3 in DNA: TGTGCCAGCAGCTTCGGGGAGGGAAACACCATATATTTT.

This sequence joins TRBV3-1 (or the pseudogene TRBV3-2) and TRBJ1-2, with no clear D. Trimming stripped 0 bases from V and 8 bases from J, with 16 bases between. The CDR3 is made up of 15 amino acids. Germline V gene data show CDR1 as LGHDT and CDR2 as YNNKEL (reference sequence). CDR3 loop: CASSQDWAGLSGYTF. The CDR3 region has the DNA TGTGCCAGCAGCCAAGATTGGGCGGGCTTAAGCGGCTACACCTTC.

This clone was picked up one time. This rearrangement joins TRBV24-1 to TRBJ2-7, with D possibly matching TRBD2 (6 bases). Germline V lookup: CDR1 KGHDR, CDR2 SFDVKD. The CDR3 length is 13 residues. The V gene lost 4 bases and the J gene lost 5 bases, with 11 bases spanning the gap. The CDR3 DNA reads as TGTGCCACCAGTGACTTTACTAGCAACGAGCAGTACTTC. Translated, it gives CATSDFTSNEQYF.